The TCR beta chain under discussion was sequenced for a study of T cell repertoires in cytomegalovirus infection (dated by TCRdb to between 2018 and 2021). At the level of the whole study: The peptide stimulations were aimed at well-studied HLA-B-restricted epitopes as well as recently identified HLA-C-restricted CMV epitopes, whose presentation resists viral immunomodulation. Because public TCR beta signatures pointed to carriage of CMV infection together with the matching HLA type, the HLA type of each donor mattered for the analysis. The full study reports these points: In the ex vivo response, HLA-C-restricted CMV-specific TCR beta clonotypes were dominant, and in two of eight donors the single most frequent clonotype came from this HLA-C-restricted group. In both this cohort and an independent roughly 400-donor cohort, the cumulative frequency of public TCR beta family members distinguished carriers of CMV infection plus the relevant HLA type.

According to the study, the label for this sample's treatment or condition signals: in vitro stimulation with specific CMV peptide epitopes to enrich CMV-specific T cells. Regarding this clonotype: What antigen it recognizes has not been identified. Within one base of it there is no much larger clone, and no base qualities were kept.

Instrument on record: Illumina HiSeq 1500. TCRdb trimmed public reads at Q25 via fastp, called clones via MiXCR and kept in-frame beta chains. When rows share a CDR3 protein, they turn into one entry using the most common DNA and genes. This sample comprises around 81,000 distinct CDR3 sequences, 35% to 50% of them detected only once. Of the sample, approximately 93% falls within the top ten clones. This sample comprised CD8+ T cells from cultured PBMCs, obtained from culture after CMV antigen stimulation. This TCR derives from a human donor in good health (CMV status not recorded). Some clones in this sample may be carry-over from other donors' samples.

The CDR3 reads as follows: CASSSGTSRNEQFF. The DNA sequence is TGTGCCAGCAGCTCGGGGACTAGCAGGAATGAGCAGTTCTTC. The chain is assembled from TRBV7-8 and TRBJ2-1; 9 central bases correspond to TRBD2. The germline V gene encodes CDR1 SGHVS and CDR2 FQNEAQ. The CDR3 starts with the cysteine, ends with the phenylalanine, and has 14 residues. Here the CDR3 DNA is all that survives: 42 bases in frame from base 1. The germline V and J ends show losses of 4 bases and 7 bases respectively, and no gene match explains 5 bases of the junction.